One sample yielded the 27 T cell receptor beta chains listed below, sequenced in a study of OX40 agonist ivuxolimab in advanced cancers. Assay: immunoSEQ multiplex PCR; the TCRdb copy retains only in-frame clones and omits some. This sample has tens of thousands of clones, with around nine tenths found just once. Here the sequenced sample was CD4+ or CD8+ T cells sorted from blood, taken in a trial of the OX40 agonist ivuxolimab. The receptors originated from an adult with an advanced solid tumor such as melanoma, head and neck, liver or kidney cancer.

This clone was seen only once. CDR3 nucleotides: TGTGCCAGCAGAAAAGACAGTTATGGCTACACCTTC. Translated: CASRKDSYGYTF. This chain joins TRBV6-5 and TRBJ1-2, with D tentatively TRBD1 (5 bases). Trimming stripped 6 bases from V and 5 bases from J, with 10 bases between. This CDR3 comprises 12 residues. Looked up from germline, CDR1 is MNHEY and CDR2 is SVGAGI.

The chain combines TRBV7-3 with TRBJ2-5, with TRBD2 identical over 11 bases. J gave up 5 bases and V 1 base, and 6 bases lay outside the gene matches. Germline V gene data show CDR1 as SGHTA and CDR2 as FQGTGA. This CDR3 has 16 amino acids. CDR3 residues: CASSLSSGGARETQYF. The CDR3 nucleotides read TGTGCCAGCAGCTTAAGTAGCGGGGGGGCTCGGGAGACCCAGTACTTC.

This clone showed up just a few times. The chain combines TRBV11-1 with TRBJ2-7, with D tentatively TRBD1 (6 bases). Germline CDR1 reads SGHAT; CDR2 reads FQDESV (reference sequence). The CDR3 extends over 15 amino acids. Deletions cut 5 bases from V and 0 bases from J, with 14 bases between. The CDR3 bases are TGTGCCAGCAGCCCAGTCCAGGGGAGCTCCTACGAGCAGTACTTC. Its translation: CASSPVQGSSYEQYF.

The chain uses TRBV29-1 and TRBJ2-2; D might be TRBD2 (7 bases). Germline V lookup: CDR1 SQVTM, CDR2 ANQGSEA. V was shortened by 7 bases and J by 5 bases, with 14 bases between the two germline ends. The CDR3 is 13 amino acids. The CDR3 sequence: CSGRRGGTGELFF. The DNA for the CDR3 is TGCAGCGGAAGAAGGGGGGGTACCGGGGAGCTGTTTTTT.

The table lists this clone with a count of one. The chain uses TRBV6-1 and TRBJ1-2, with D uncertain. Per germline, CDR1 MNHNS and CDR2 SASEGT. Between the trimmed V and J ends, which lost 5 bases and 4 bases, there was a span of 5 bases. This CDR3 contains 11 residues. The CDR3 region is CASSSSYGYTF. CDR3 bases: TGTGCCAGCAGTTCCTCCTATGGCTACACCTTC.

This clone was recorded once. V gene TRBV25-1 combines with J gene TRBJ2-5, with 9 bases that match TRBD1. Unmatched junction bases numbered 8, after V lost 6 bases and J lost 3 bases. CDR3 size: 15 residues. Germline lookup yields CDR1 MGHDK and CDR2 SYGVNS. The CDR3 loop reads CASRNPGTGKETQYF. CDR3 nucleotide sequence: TGTGCCAGCAGGAATCCCGGGACAGGGAAAGAGACCCAGTACTTC.

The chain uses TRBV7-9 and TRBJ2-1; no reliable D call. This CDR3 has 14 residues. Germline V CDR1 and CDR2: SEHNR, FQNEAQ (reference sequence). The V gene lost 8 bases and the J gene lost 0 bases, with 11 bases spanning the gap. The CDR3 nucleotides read TGTGCCAGCGGATTCGGCGGCTCCTACAATGAGCAGTTCTTC. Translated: CASGFGGSYNEQFF.

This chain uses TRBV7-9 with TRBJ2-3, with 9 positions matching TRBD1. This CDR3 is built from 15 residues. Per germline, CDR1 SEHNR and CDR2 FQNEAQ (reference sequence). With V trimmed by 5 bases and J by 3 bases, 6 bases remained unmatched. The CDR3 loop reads CASSAGQGLTDTQYF. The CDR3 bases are TGTGCCAGCAGCGCGGGACAGGGTTTGACAGATACGCAGTATTTT.

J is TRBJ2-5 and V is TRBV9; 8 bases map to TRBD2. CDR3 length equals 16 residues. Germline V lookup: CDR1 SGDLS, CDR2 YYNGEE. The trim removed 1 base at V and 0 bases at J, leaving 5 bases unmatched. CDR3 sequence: CASSVNSGIYQETQYF. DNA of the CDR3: TGTGCCAGCAGCGTAAATAGCGGGATTTACCAAGAGACCCAGTACTTC.

The CDR3 reads CATNEDRAYEQYF. CDR3 DNA: TGTGCCACCAACGAGGACAGGGCCTACGAGCAGTACTTC. This chain connects TRBV28 to TRBJ2-7; TRBD1 matches 8 bases. CDR1 is MDHEN, CDR2 SYDVKM, per germline. Trimming took 10 bases from V and 2 from J; bases not matched to a gene: 7. The CDR3 length is 13 residues.

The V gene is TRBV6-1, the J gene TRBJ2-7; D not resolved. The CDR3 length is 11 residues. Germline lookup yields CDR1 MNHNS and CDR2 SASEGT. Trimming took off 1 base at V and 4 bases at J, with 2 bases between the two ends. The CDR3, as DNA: TGTGCCAGCAGTGAAGGGTACGAGCAGTACTTC. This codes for CASSEGYEQYF.

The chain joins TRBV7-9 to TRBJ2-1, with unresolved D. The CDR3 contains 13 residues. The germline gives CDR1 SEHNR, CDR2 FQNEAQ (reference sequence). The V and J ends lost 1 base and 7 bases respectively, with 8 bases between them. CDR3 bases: TGTGCCAGCAGCTTAGAGAGTCCAAATGAGCAGTTCTTC. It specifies CASSLESPNEQFF. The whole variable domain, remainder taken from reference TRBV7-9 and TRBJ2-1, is DTGVSQNPRHKITKRGQNVTFRCDPISEHNRLYWYRQTLGQGPEFLTYFQNEAQLEKSRLLSDRFSAERPKGSFSTLEIQRTEQGDSAMYLCASSLESPNEQFFGPGTRLTVL.

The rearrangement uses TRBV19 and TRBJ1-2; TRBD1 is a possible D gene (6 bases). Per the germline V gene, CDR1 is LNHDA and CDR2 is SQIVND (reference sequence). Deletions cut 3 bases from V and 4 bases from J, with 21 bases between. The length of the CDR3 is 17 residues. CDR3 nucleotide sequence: TGTGCCAGTAGTATCCCAGGGCAGGGGATCGGCGTCTATGGCTACACCTTC. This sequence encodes CASSIPGQGIGVYGYTF.

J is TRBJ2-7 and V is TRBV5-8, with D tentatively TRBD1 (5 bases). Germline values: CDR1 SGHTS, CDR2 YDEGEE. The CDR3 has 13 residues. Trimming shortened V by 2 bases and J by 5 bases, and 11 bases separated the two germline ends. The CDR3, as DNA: TGTGCCAGCAGCTTTGTCAGGGCGGACGAGCAGTACTTC. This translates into CASSFVRADEQYF. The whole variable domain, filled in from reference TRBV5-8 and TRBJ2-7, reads EAGVTQSPTHLIKTRGQQATLRCSPISGHTSVYWYQQALGLGLQFLLWYDEGEERNRGNFPPRFSGRQFPNYSSELNVNALELEDSALYLCASSFVRADEQYFGPGTRLTVT.

The CDR3 region has the DNA TGTGCCAGCAGTTCCAGCGGGTCTGGGCTGGCCGAGCAGTACTTC. Protein: CASSSSGSGLAEQYF. The chain is built from TRBV28 and TRBJ2-7; a possible D gene is TRBD2 (6 bases). Germline V CDR1 and CDR2: MDHEN, SYDVKM. Trimming left V 4 bases short and J 6 bases short, with 19 bases between. The CDR3 consists of 15 residues.

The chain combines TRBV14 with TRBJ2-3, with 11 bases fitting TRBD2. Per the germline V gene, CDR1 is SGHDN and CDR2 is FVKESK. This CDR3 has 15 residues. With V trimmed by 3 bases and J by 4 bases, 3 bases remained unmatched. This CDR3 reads CASSHGTSGPDTQYF. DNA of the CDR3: TGTGCCAGCAGCCACGGGACTAGCGGTCCAGATACGCAGTATTTT.

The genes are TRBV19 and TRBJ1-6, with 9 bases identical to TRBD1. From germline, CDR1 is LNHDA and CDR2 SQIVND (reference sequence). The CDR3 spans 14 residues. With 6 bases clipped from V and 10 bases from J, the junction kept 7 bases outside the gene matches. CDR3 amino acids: CASRTGTGNSPLHF. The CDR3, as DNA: TGTGCCAGTAGAACCGGGACAGGGAACTCACCCCTCCACTTT.

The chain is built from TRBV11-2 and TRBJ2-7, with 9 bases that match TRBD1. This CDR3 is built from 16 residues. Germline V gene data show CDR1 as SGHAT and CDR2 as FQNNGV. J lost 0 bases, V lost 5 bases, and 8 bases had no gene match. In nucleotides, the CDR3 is TGTGCCAGCAGCGAAACACAGGGGGCGGGCTCCTACGAGCAGTACTTC. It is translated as CASSETQGAGSYEQYF.

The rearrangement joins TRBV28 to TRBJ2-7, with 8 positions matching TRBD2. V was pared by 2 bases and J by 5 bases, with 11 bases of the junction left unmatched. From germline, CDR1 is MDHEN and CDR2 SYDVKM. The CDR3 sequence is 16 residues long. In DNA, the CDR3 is TGTGCCAGCAGTTTACCTCCCGGGGGGGGAGGAAACGAGCAGTACTTC. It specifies CASSLPPGGGGNEQYF.

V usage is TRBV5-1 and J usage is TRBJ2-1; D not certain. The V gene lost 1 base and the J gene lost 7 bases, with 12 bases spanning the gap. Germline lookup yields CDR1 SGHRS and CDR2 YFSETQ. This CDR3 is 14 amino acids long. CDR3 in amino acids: CASSLQDNRNEQFF. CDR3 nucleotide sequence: TGCGCCAGCAGCTTGCAAGACAACCGGAATGAGCAGTTCTTC.

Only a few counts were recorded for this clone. CDR3 residues: CASSFSLKEPTDTQYF. Here the CDR3 DNA reads TGTGCCAGCAGCTTTTCTTTGAAAGAGCCCACAGATACGCAGTATTTT. This chain uses TRBV7-6 with TRBJ2-3; D uncertain. The CDR3 consists of 16 residues. The germline V and J ends were trimmed by 3 bases and 2 bases, with 15 bases remaining between them. Germline assignment: CDR1 SGHVS and CDR2 FNYEAQ.

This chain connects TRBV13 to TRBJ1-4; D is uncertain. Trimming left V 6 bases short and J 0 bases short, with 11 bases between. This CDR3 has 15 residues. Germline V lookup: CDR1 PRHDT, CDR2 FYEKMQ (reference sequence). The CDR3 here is CASRQRDATNEKLFF. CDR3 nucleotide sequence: TGTGCCAGCAGACAACGGGATGCAACTAATGAAAAACTGTTTTTT. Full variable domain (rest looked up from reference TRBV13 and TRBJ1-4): AAGVIQSPRHLIKEKRETATLKCYPIPRHDTVYWYQQGPGQDPQFLISFYEKMQSDKGSIPDRFSAQQFSDYHSELNMSSLELGDSALYFCASRQRDATNEKLFFGSGTQLSVL.

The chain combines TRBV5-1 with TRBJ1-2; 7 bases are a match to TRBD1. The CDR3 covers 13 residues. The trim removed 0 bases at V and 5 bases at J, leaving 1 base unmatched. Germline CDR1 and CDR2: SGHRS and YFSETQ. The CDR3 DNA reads TGCGCCAGCAGCTTGGCGGGACAGTATGGCTACACCTTC. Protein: CASSLAGQYGYTF.

This chain's CDR3 is CASSRPGSSYEQYF. CDR3 DNA sequence: TGTGCCAGCTCCCGCCCAGGGAGCTCCTACGAGCAGTACTTC. The chain combines TRBV18 with TRBJ2-7, with D perhaps assigned TRBD1 or TRBD2 (5 bases each). CDR1 and CDR2 from the germline V gene are KGHSH and LQKENI. The CDR3 runs to 14 residues. Trimming took off 6 bases at V and 0 bases at J, with 12 bases between the two ends.

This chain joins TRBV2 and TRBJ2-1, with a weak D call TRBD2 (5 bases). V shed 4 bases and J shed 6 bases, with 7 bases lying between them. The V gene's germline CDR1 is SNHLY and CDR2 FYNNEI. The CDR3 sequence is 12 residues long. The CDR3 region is CASSGGPNEQFF. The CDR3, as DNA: TGTGCCAGCAGTGGAGGGCCCAATGAGCAGTTCTTC.

The CDR3 DNA reads TGTGCCAGCAGTTTAGGGCCCCGGGGCCAGTACACCTTC. This gives the protein CASSLGPRGQYTF. The rearrangement joins TRBV27 to TRBJ1-2; possible D gene TRBD1, 5 bases. Germline V gene sequence: CDR1 MNHEY, CDR2 SMNVEV (reference sequence). The V gene lost 2 bases and the J gene lost 11 bases, with 15 bases spanning the gap. This CDR3 has 13 residues.

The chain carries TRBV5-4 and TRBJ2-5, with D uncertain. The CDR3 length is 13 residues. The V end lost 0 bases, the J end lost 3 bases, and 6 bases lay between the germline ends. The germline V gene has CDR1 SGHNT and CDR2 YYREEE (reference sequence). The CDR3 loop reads CASSLESKETQYF. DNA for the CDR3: TGTGCCAGCAGCTTGGAGTCCAAAGAGACCCAGTACTTC.